One and the same sample provided the 27 T cell receptor beta chains below, sequenced in a study of T cells after somatic rescue of genetic block. TCRdb's table, derived via immunoSEQ multiplex PCR, lists solely in-frame clones and lacks some. This table has tens of thousands of clones, 95% to 96% appearing once. The sample consisted of peripheral blood mononuclear cells (PBMCs). These receptors were taken from a child less than two years old.

V and J are TRBV5-1 and TRBJ2-3; tentatively, D is TRBD1 (5 bases). This CDR3 has 14 residues. Trimming removed 2 bases at V and 1 base at J, with 8 bases between. Germline V lookup: CDR1 SGHRS, CDR2 YFSETQ. The CDR3 nucleotides read TGCGCCAGCAGCTTAGAAGGGGGCACAGATACGCAGTATTTT. Its translation: CASSLEGGTDTQYF.

V is TRBV2 and J is TRBJ1-5; D uncertain. Germline-derived CDR1 and CDR2 are SNHLY and FYNNEI. This CDR3 contains 11 residues. Between the trimmed V and J ends, which lost 8 bases and 2 bases, there was a span of 4 bases. The CDR3 region has the DNA TGTGCCAGCGGGGGCAATCAGCCCCAGCATTTT. It encodes CASGGNQPQHF.

This chain joins TRBV5-4 and TRBJ1-2; 8 nucleotides align to TRBD1. Germline CDR1 is SGHNT and CDR2 is YYREEE (reference sequence). The CDR3 length is 16 residues. Losses at the gene ends were 4 bases for V and 4 bases for J; bases not matched to a gene: 12. This CDR3 is CASSGVGQGRPYGYTF. In DNA form, the CDR3 reads TGTGCCAGCAGCGGGGTTGGACAGGGTAGGCCCTATGGCTACACCTTC.

The chain combines TRBV29-1 with TRBJ1-3; D is unresolved. Germline-derived CDR1 and CDR2 are SQVTM and ANQGSEA. This CDR3 is 12 amino acids long. Trimming left V 3 bases short and J 4 bases short, with 7 bases between. The CDR3 is CSVEDSGNTIYF. The CDR3 bases are TGCAGCGTTGAGGACTCCGGAAACACCATATATTTT.

This sequence joins TRBV5-4 and TRBJ2-3; 10 bases agree with TRBD2. This CDR3 has 14 residues. Germline lookup yields CDR1 SGHNT and CDR2 YYREEE (reference sequence). The trim removed 3 bases at V and 5 bases at J, leaving 3 bases unmatched. CDR3 in DNA: TGTGCCAGCAGCTCGAGACTAGCGGGAGATACGCAGTATTTT. Residues: CASSSRLAGDTQYF.

The rearrangement joins TRBV7-9 to TRBJ2-3; 8 nucleotides line up with TRBD1. The CDR3 runs 13 residues. Per the germline V gene, CDR1 is SEHNR and CDR2 is FQNEAQ (reference sequence). Trimming removed 4 bases from V and 4 bases from J; junction bases left unmatched: 1. The CDR3 loop reads CASSSGGADTQYF. The CDR3 DNA sequence: TGTGCCAGCAGCTCAGGGGGCGCAGATACGCAGTATTTT.

This clone was seen once. This chain joins TRBV14 and TRBJ2-1; D is unclear. The V end lost 3 bases, the J end lost 7 bases, and 19 bases lay between the germline ends. The CDR3 totals 16 residues. The germline CDR1 and CDR2 sequences are SGHDN and FVKESK. CDR3 in amino acids: CASSQLGSLFLNEQFF. The CDR3 nucleotides are TGTGCCAGCAGCCAGCTAGGAAGCTTGTTCCTAAATGAGCAGTTCTTC.

This rearrangement joins TRBV6-1 to TRBJ2-2; no clear D. V shed 4 bases and J shed 4 bases, with 7 bases lying between them. In germline, CDR1 is MNHNS, CDR2 SASEGT. CDR3 length equals 13 residues. The CDR3, as DNA: TGTGCCAGCAGTGCCAGAGGCACCGGGGAGCTGTTTTTT. Translating gives CASSARGTGELFF.

V is TRBV5-1 and J is TRBJ2-2, with 7 bases identical to TRBD1. The CDR3 is 15 residues long. Germline trimming cut 4 bases from V and 3 bases from J; bases unmatched to any gene: 6. Per the germline V gene, CDR1 is SGHRS and CDR2 is YFSETQ. Here the CDR3 reads CASSEGQSYTGELFF. For the CDR3, the DNA is TGCGCCAGCAGCGAGGGACAGTCTTACACCGGGGAGCTGTTTTTT.

The chain couples TRBV6-5 to TRBJ2-3; D may be TRBD2 (6 bases). V lost 4 bases and J lost 4, with 9 bases in between. Looked up from germline, CDR1 is MNHEY and CDR2 is SVGAGI. CDR3 length: 13 amino acids. In DNA form, the CDR3 reads TGTGCCAGCAGTTCACCGGGAGCAGATACGCAGTATTTT. Its translation is CASSSPGADTQYF.

This sequence joins TRBV4-1 and TRBJ2-3; 10 bases line up with TRBD2. The CDR3 has 14 amino acids. Germline CDR1 MGHRA, CDR2 YSYEKL. With 1 base clipped from V and 5 bases from J, the junction kept 0 bases outside the gene matches. The CDR3, as DNA: TGCGCCAGCAGCCAAGGACTAGCGGGAGATACGCAGTATTTT. Translated: CASSQGLAGDTQYF.

The CDR3 region is CASSEKVSGNTIYF. CDR3 sequence (DNA): TGTGCCAGCAGTGAAAAGGTCTCTGGAAACACCATATATTTT. This chain connects TRBV6-1 to TRBJ1-3, with D hard to call. Germline V gene data show CDR1 as MNHNS and CDR2 as SASEGT. CDR3 length: 14 residues. V was shortened by 2 bases and J by 0 bases, with 5 bases between the two germline ends.

V is TRBV21-1 and J is TRBJ2-1; TRBD1 was called by the table and not checked on the DNA. TRBV21-1 counts as a pseudogene. The CDR3 runs 16 residues. CDR3 residues: CASSAPDRGLFNEQFF. In DNA, the CDR3 is TGTGCCAGCAGCGCCCCGGACAGGGGCCTCTTCAATGAGCAGTTCTTC.

The chain recombines TRBV19 with TRBJ1-2, with D possibly matching TRBD1 (5 bases). The germline CDR1 and CDR2 sequences are LNHDA and SQIVND (reference sequence). The CDR3 is made up of 15 amino acids. With 1 base removed from V and 7 bases from J, the gap between germline ends came to 16 bases. CDR3 nucleotides: TGTGCCAGTAGTATAGGATGGGGCAGAAGTCGTGGCTACACCTTC. This encodes CASSIGWGRSRGYTF.

The V call is TRBV5-1, the J call TRBJ1-1; 7 bases agree with TRBD1. Trimming cost V 2 bases and J 2 bases; bases outside gene matches: 3. Germline-derived CDR1 and CDR2 are SGHRS and YFSETQ. The CDR3 consists of 14 residues. The CDR3 sequence: CASSFRDSNTEAFF. CDR3 bases: TGCGCCAGCAGCTTCAGGGACAGCAACACTGAAGCTTTCTTT.

A word on this clone: An end of the junction differs from the germline gene, which may be a read error. The gene calls are TRBV10-1 and TRBJ2-2, with 7 bases lining up with TRBD2. The CDR3 is 18 residues long. The germline V gene has CDR1 WNHNN and CDR2 SYGVQD (reference sequence). CDR3 sequence: CASSDHRQGGSEHRGAVF. CDR3 in DNA: TGCGCCAGCAGTGATCACCGGCAGGGCGGGAGCGAACACCGGGGAGCTGTTTTT.

CDR3 DNA sequence: TGTGCCATCAGTGACCCGACTAGCCCTACAGTAAACACCGGGGAGCTGTTTTTT. Its translation is CAISDPTSPTVNTGELFF. This chain joins TRBV10-3 and TRBJ2-2; TRBD2 matches at 7 bases. Germline V gene lookup returns CDR1 ENHRY and CDR2 SYGVKD. The CDR3 length is 18 residues. Trimming at V came to 3 bases and at J to 2 bases, leaving 12 bases not matched to a gene.

The rearrangement uses TRBV5-5 and TRBJ2-5; 8 nucleotides line up with TRBD1. The CDR3 contains 15 residues. Trimming at V came to 0 bases and at J to 4 bases, leaving 5 bases not matched to a gene. Germline V gene sequence: CDR1 SGHKS, CDR2 YYEKEE (reference sequence). CDR3 in DNA: TGTGCCAGCAGCTTGGGACAGGGGAGTCGAGAGACCCAGTACTTC. It codes for CASSLGQGSRETQYF. The whole variable domain, remainder taken from reference TRBV5-5 and TRBJ2-5, is DAGVTQSPTHLIKTRGQQVTLRCSPISGHKSVSWYQQVLGQGPQFIFQYYEKEERGRGNFPDRFSARQFPNYSSELNVNALLLGDSALYLCASSLGQGSRETQYFGPGTRLLVL.

The chain employs TRBV5-1 and TRBJ2-7; 8 bases are shared with TRBD2. Losses at the gene ends were 3 bases for V and 2 bases for J; bases not matched to a gene: 1. The V gene's germline CDR1 is SGHRS and CDR2 YFSETQ. The CDR3 totals 13 residues. The CDR3: CASSSGGTYEQYF. DNA for the CDR3: TGCGCCAGCAGCTCGGGGGGGACCTACGAGCAGTACTTC.

Comments on this clone: A read error may account for a junction end that differs from germline. The sample contains more than one DNA sequence encoding this CDR3. DNA for the CDR3: TGTGCCATCAGTGAGTCCGGCAGAATTAACTATGGCTACACTTTC. Translation: CAISESGRINYGYTF. The chain joins TRBV10-3 to TRBJ1-2; D unresolved. This CDR3 has 15 residues. CDR1 is ENHRY, CDR2 SYGVKD, per germline.

The genes are TRBV28 and TRBJ2-5; the D gene could be TRBD1 or TRBD2 (6 bases each). Germline CDR1 is MDHEN and CDR2 is SYDVKM. V gave up 3 bases and J gave up 3 bases, with 14 bases separating them. This CDR3 has 15 amino acids. CDR3 DNA: TGTGCCAGCAGTTTCTTGACTAGGGGGGAAGAGACCCAGTACTTC. This sequence encodes CASSFLTRGEETQYF.

This clone has a single count. V and J are TRBV27 and TRBJ1-5; D is uncertain. The germline V gene encodes CDR1 MNHEY and CDR2 SMNVEV (reference sequence). The CDR3 loop spans 17 amino acids. Between the trimmed V and J ends, which lost 2 bases and 0 bases, there was a span of 14 bases. The CDR3 bases are TGTGCCAGCAGTTTAAGGGCAGAAGCCTATAGCAATCAGCCCCAGCATTTT. Its translation: CASSLRAEAYSNQPQHF.

V and J are TRBV9 and TRBJ2-3; D unresolved. Germline V gene lookup returns CDR1 SGDLS and CDR2 YYNGEE. Between the trimmed V and J ends, which lost 2 bases and 0 bases, there was a span of 10 bases. The CDR3 sequence is 15 residues long. The CDR3 sequence: CASSVLAPSTDTQYF. In DNA, the CDR3 is TGTGCCAGCAGCGTTCTCGCCCCTAGCACAGATACGCAGTATTTT.

The V gene is TRBV7-9, the J gene TRBJ2-1, with D tentatively TRBD1 or TRBD2 (6 bases each). Trimming pared 4 bases from V and 8 bases from J, leaving 21 bases between. The CDR3 runs to 16 residues. Germline-derived CDR1 and CDR2 are SEHNR and FQNEAQ (reference sequence). CDR3 residues: CASSSGSLARGDEQFF. The DNA of the CDR3 is TGTGCCAGCAGCTCAGGATCCTTAGCGAGGGGGGATGAGCAGTTCTTC.

The rearrangement uses TRBV5-4 and TRBJ2-1; maybe TRBD1 (5 bases). The V gene's germline CDR1 is SGHNT and CDR2 YYREEE (reference sequence). CDR3 length: 15 amino acids. The V and J ends lost 4 bases and 2 bases respectively, with 13 bases between them. The CDR3 sequence: CASSVQGTPYNEQFF. CDR3 DNA sequence: TGTGCCAGCAGCGTGCAGGGTACCCCCTACAATGAGCAGTTCTTC.

This chain connects TRBV10-3 to TRBJ2-7; 7 positions match TRBD2. Germline V CDR1 and CDR2: ENHRY, SYGVKD. Trimming at V came to 8 bases and at J to 2 bases, leaving 15 bases not matched to a gene. The CDR3 is made up of 16 amino acids. CDR3 loop: CAIAHPFSGPTYEQYF. CDR3 DNA sequence: TGTGCCATCGCCCATCCCTTTAGCGGGCCGACCTACGAGCAGTACTTC.

The chain carries TRBV9 and TRBJ2-7; TRBD2 might be the D (6 bases). The germline V gene has CDR1 SGDLS and CDR2 YYNGEE. The germline V and J ends were trimmed by 4 bases and 3 bases, with 14 bases remaining between them. This CDR3 spans 14 amino acids. The CDR3 reads CASSRGTGLYEQYF. Here the CDR3 DNA reads TGTGCCAGCAGCCGAGGGACGGGACTCTACGAGCAGTACTTC.